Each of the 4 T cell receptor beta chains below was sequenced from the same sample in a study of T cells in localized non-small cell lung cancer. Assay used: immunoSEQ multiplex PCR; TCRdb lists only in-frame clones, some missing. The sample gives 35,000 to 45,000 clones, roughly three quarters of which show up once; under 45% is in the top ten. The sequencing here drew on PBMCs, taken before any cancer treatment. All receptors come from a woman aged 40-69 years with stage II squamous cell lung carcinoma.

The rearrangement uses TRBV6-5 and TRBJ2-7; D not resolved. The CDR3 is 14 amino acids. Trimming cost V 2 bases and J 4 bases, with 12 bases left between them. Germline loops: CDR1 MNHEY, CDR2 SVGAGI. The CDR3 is CASSYPGRAYEQYF. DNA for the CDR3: TGTGCCAGCAGTTACCCGGGCAGAGCATACGAGCAGTACTTC.

The CDR3, as DNA: TGTGCCAGCAGCCCGGGACTGCGACAAGAGACCCAGTACTTC. Translated: CASSPGLRQETQYF. This rearrangement joins TRBV7-2 to TRBJ2-5; TRBD2 is a possible D gene (6 bases). Germline-derived CDR1 and CDR2 are SGHTA and FQGNSA. V lost 5 bases and J lost 2, with 12 bases in between. The CDR3 has 14 amino acids. Together with reference TRBV7-2 and TRBJ2-5, the CDR3 gives the full variable domain: GAGVSQSPSNKVTEKGKDVELRCDPISGHTALYWYRQSLGQGLEFLIYFQGNSAPDKSGLPSDRFSAERTGGSVSTLTIQRTQQEDSAVYLCASSPGLRQETQYFGPGTRLLVL.

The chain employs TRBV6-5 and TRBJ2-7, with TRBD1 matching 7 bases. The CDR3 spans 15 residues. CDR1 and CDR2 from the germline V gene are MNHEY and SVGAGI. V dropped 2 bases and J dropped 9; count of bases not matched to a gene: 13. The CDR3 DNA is TGTGCCAGCAGTTACAACAGTCCCTACGAGGGGGCGCAGTACTTC. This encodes CASSYNSPYEGAQYF.

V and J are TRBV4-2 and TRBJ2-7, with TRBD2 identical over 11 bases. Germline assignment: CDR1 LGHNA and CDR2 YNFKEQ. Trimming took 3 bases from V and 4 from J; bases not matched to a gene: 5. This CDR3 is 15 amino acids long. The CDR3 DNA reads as TGTGCCAGCAGCCAGGGACTAGCGGATCCTTACGAGCAGTACTTC. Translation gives CASSQGLADPYEQYF.